This is a list of T cell receptor beta chains from one sample in a study of T-cell reconstitution after alpha-beta-depleted transplantation in children. TCRdb analysed the PCR reads with MiXCR anew, one entry per CDR3 protein. The table has fewer than 550,000 distinct CDR3 sequences, approximately 10% seen once. Here the sequenced sample was PBMCs, mostly from graft donor cells, taken 180 days after TCRalphabeta/CD19-depleted stem cell transplant. The receptors here all came from a female patient under 10 years old who had a stem cell transplant for aplastic anemia, so the T cells may come from the graft donor. The CDR3 runs from the conserved cysteine through the conserved F or W. Fields, in order: D gene, V gene, clone size, J gene, CDR3 DNA, CDR3 protein. D genes are given only for firm matches. Rows give clone size only sometimes, using once, few, many, or a class for an expanded clone.

D: TRBD1; V: TRBV4-2; size: few; J: TRBJ1-2; DNA: TGTGCCAGCAGCCAAGATCCAGCGGGACAGAGCTATGGCTACACCTTC; CDR3: CASSQDPAGQSYGYTF
D: NA; V: TRBV7-7; size: NA; J: TRBJ2-1; DNA: TGTGCCAGCAGCTTAGATTGGCAGTCCTACAATGAGCAGTTCTTC; CDR3: CASSLDWQSYNEQFF
D: NA; V: TRBV27; size: few; J: TRBJ2-4; DNA: TGTGCCAGCAGTTCCCTCTGGAGGGAAAACATTCAGTACTTC; CDR3: CASSSLWRENIQYF
D: TRBD2; V: TRBV7-2; size: NA; J: TRBJ2-1; DNA: TGTGCCAGCAGCCTAATTGGGACCGGGACTAGCATGAATGAGCAGTTCTTC; CDR3: CASSLIGTGTSMNEQFF
D: NA; V: TRBV21-1; size: NA; J: TRBJ2-3; DNA: TGTGCCAGCAGCAAAGGCCCTATTGGCTGGACGTCGAGCACAGATACGCAGTATTTT; CDR3: CASSKGPIGWTSSTDTQYF
D: NA; V: TRBV4-3; size: NA; J: TRBJ1-5; DNA: TGCGCCAGCAGCCAAGATTGGGGGCGCAATCAGCCCCAGCATTTT; CDR3: CASSQDWGRNQPQHF
D: NA; V: TRBV7-9; size: NA; J: TRBJ2-1; DNA: TGTGCTAACAGAATGGGCAATGAGCAGTTCTTC; CDR3: CANRMGNEQFF
D: TRBD1; V: TRBV28; size: NA; J: TRBJ2-3; DNA: TGTGCCAGCAGTGGGGCCGGGACAGGGACGAATACGCAGTATTTT; CDR3: CASSGAGTGTNTQYF
D: NA; V: TRBV24-1; size: few; J: TRBJ1-2; DNA: TGTGCCACCAGTGATGGTGGTTATGGCTACACCTTC; CDR3: CATSDGGYGYTF
D: TRBD1; V: TRBV6-2/TRBV6-3; size: NA; J: TRBJ2-4; DNA: TGTGCCAGCAGTTATCAGGGGGACACCAAAAACATTCAGTACTTC; CDR3: CASSYQGDTKNIQYF
D: TRBD2; V: TRBV6-2/TRBV6-3; size: NA; J: TRBJ2-2; DNA: TGTGCCTCTAGCGGGCCCGGGGAGCTGTTTTTT; CDR3: CASSGPGELFF
D: TRBD1; V: TRBV7-2; size: few; J: TRBJ2-7; DNA: TGTGCCAGCAGCTTGGGGAAGGGGGCTTACGAGCAGTACTTC; CDR3: CASSLGKGAYEQYF
D: NA; V: TRBV11-1; size: few; J: TRBJ2-5; DNA: TGTGCCAGCAGCCCAGGGGGGCCCCTGGGACAAATCCAAGAGACCCAGTACTTC; CDR3: CASSPGGPLGQIQETQYF
D: NA; V: TRBV7-3; size: NA; J: TRBJ2-1; DNA: TGTGCCAGCAGCCCCATGGCAGGGGACAATGAGCAGTTCTTC; CDR3: CASSPMAGDNEQFF